Below are 26 T cell receptor beta chains sequenced from a single sample in a study of T-cell reconstitution after alpha-beta-depleted transplantation in children. During its preparation, the TCRbeta library received unique molecular identifiers. MiXCR, run by TCRdb on the PCR reads, gives a single entry per CDR3 protein. The profile shows some 290,000 distinct CDR3 sequences, roughly 25% of them singletons. The sample was PBMCs, mostly from graft donor cells, taken 180 days after TCRalphabeta/CD19-depleted stem cell transplant. The receptors stem from a male patient younger than 18 who had a stem cell transplant for acute lymphoblastic leukemia, so the T cells may come from the graft donor.

The rearrangement joins TRBV6-2 or TRBV6-3 to TRBJ2-1; D remains unclear. The CDR3 loop spans 16 amino acids. CDR1 is MNHEY and CDR2 is SVGEGT in the germline V gene. Trimming left V 0 bases short and J 0 bases short, with 9 bases between. The CDR3 bases are TGTGCCAGCAGTTACTCGATCATAAGCTCCTACAATGAGCAGTTCTTC. Protein: CASSYSIISSYNEQFF.

The chain couples TRBV11-2 to TRBJ2-7; D gene uncertain. The CDR3 sequence is 15 residues long. V lost 1 base and J lost 3, with 13 bases in between. The germline gives CDR1 SGHAT, CDR2 FQNNGV. Written as DNA, the CDR3 is TGTGCCAGCAGCTTAGTGTGGGGTGCAGGCTACGAGCAGTACTTC. Its protein product is CASSLVWGAGYEQYF.

The chain joins TRBV27 to TRBJ2-3; 10 bases line up with TRBD2. From germline, CDR1 is MNHEY and CDR2 SMNVEV (reference sequence). The junction had 8 bases not matched to a gene; V was cut back by 4 bases and J by 1 base. The CDR3 totals 17 residues. The CDR3 DNA follows: TGTGCCAGCAGTTCACCCGGGACTAGCGCCCGCACAGATACGCAGTATTTT. It translates to CASSSPGTSARTDTQYF.

Many counts were recorded for this clonotype. The rearrangement links TRBV20-1 to TRBJ1-1; weak D call: TRBD1 (5 bases). The germline gives CDR1 DFQATT, CDR2 SNEGSKA (reference sequence). Trimming took off 2 bases at V and 0 bases at J, with 16 bases between the two ends. The CDR3 length is 16 residues. CDR3 protein: CSARRQNPVMNTEAFF. The CDR3 bases are TGCAGTGCTAGAAGACAGAATCCTGTGATGAACACTGAAGCTTTCTTT.

This sequence joins TRBV11-2 and TRBJ1-3; tentative D call: TRBD1 (5 bases). Germline CDR1 and CDR2: SGHAT and FQNNGV. With 0 bases removed from V and 4 bases from J, the gap between germline ends came to 22 bases. This CDR3 contains 19 residues. The CDR3 coding sequence is TGTGCCAGCAGCTTAGATGGGGGTCTTTATTTCCACGCCGGAAACACCATATATTTT. Its translation is CASSLDGGLYFHAGNTIYF.

A word on this clonotype: The junction departs from germline at one end; a sequencing error may be responsible. The genes are TRBV5-1 and TRBJ2-1; D remains unclear. The CDR3 is 14 residues long. CDR1 and CDR2 from the germline V gene are SGHRS and YFSETQ. CDR3 residues: CASSLDYTNNEHFF. In nucleotides, the CDR3 is TGCGCCAGCAGCTTGGACTATACTAACAATGAGCATTTCTTC. The full variable domain, in which reference TRBV5-1 and TRBJ2-1 provide the parts outside the CDR3, is KAGVTQTPRYLIKTRGQQVTLSCSPISGHRSVSWYQQTPGQGLQFLFEYFSETQRNKGNFPGRFSGRQFSNSRSEMNVSTLELGDSALYLCASSLDYTNNEHFFGPGTRLTVL.

This clonotype has only a few counts. The chain has TRBV20-1 and TRBJ2-7, with TRBD2 matching over 10 bases. V shed 3 bases, J shed 3 bases, and the junction held 11 bases outside the gene matches. The CDR3 extends over 16 amino acids. Looked up from germline, CDR1 is DFQATT and CDR2 is SNEGSKA (reference sequence). The CDR3 protein is CSARWLAGEMGYEQYF. The CDR3 bases are TGCAGTGCTAGGTGGCTAGCGGGAGAGATGGGCTACGAGCAGTACTTC.

This clonotype was recorded a few times. The rearrangement links TRBV5-6 to TRBJ2-5, with D perhaps matching TRBD2 (6 bases). The CDR3 loop spans 14 amino acids. V was trimmed by 2 bases and J by 4 bases, leaving 12 bases between them. Germline V gene lookup returns CDR1 SGHDT and CDR2 YYEEEE. The CDR3: CASSFGGAGETQYF. For the CDR3, the DNA is TGTGCCAGCAGCTTCGGGGGAGCGGGAGAGACCCAGTACTTC.

This chain joins TRBV28 and TRBJ2-1, with 14 nucleotides matching TRBD2. V gave up 7 bases and J gave up 9 bases; unmatched junction bases: 17. CDR1 and CDR2 (germline): MDHEN, SYDVKM. This CDR3 region has 18 residues. The CDR3 loop is CASTLMGRLAGGPFEQFF. In DNA, the CDR3 is TGTGCCAGCACCCTTATGGGCCGACTAGCGGGAGGGCCGTTTGAGCAGTTCTTC.

This chain connects TRBV20-1 to TRBJ2-7, with D possibly being TRBD2 (6 bases). With 3 bases removed from V and 3 bases from J, the gap between germline ends came to 15 bases. Germline values: CDR1 DFQATT, CDR2 SNEGSKA (reference sequence). The CDR3 runs to 14 residues. This CDR3 reads CSARTRGRYYEQYF. The CDR3 DNA is TGCAGTGCTAGGACGCGGGGCAGATACTACGAGCAGTACTTC.

The chain joins TRBV10-3 to TRBJ2-7, with D unclear. Germline-derived CDR1 and CDR2 are ENHRY and SYGVKD. V was shortened by 6 bases and J by 0 bases, with 9 bases between the two germline ends. The CDR3 consists of 13 residues. Here the CDR3 DNA reads TGTGCCATCAGGAACGGTATCTCCTACGAGCAGTACTTC. Translation gives CAIRNGISYEQYF.

The CDR3 reads CSVGGGIPYEQYF. The CDR3 DNA reads TGCAGCGTTGGAGGGGGGATCCCCTACGAGCAGTACTTC. The rearrangement links TRBV29-1 to TRBJ2-7; D assignment may be TRBD1 or TRBD2 (6 bases each). This CDR3 has 13 residues. In germline, CDR1 is SQVTM, CDR2 ANQGSEA. Trimming removed 4 bases at V and 2 bases at J, with 12 bases between.

V is TRBV7-9 and J is TRBJ2-2; TRBD2 matches 8 bases. V was pared by 5 bases and J by 5 bases, with 13 bases of the junction left unmatched. This CDR3 has 17 residues. CDR1 SEHNR and CDR2 FQNEAQ come from the germline V gene (reference sequence). The chain's CDR3 is CASSPHLKRENTGELFF. Here the CDR3 DNA reads TGTGCCAGCAGCCCGCATTTGAAGCGGGAGAATACCGGGGAGCTGTTTTTT.

This clonotype has a handful of counts. V is TRBV12-3 or TRBV12-4 and J is TRBJ2-7; D not resolved. The CDR3 spans 14 residues. Deletions cut 6 bases from V and 0 bases from J, with 12 bases between. CDR3 residues: CASSSLTGSYEQYF. The CDR3, as DNA: TGTGCCAGCAGCTCGCTAACTGGCTCCTACGAGCAGTACTTC.

The V gene is TRBV5-6, the J gene TRBJ2-3; D not certain. V was trimmed by 2 bases and J by 4 bases, leaving 8 bases between them. The CDR3 extends over 13 amino acids. Germline assignment: CDR1 SGHDT and CDR2 YYEEEE. The CDR3 here is CASSFSIADTQYF. As DNA, the CDR3 is TGTGCCAGCAGCTTTTCGATCGCAGATACGCAGTATTTT.

This clonotype came up a few times. V usage is TRBV6-5 and J usage is TRBJ1-4; TRBD1 matches at 7 bases. Trimming at V came to 0 bases and at J to 7 bases, leaving 5 bases not matched to a gene. This CDR3 is built from 15 residues. Germline-derived CDR1 and CDR2 are MNHEY and SVGAGI. The CDR3 sequence: CASSYSGTVGEKLFF. The DNA for the CDR3 is TGTGCCAGCAGTTACTCCGGGACAGTGGGTGAAAAACTGTTTTTT.

The chain employs TRBV3-1 and TRBJ1-5; 7 bases are shared with TRBD1. Trimming removed 0 bases from V and 4 bases from J; junction bases left unmatched: 9. Germline V gives CDR1 LGHDT, CDR2 YNNKEL (reference sequence). The CDR3 is 17 amino acids. The CDR3 region has the DNA TGTGCCAGCAGCCAAGATCGCCGGACAGGCCTGAATCAGCCCCAGCATTTT. As protein: CASSQDRRTGLNQPQHF.

There are a few counts of this clonotype. Written as DNA, the CDR3 is TGCAGTGCTTCGAGCGGGAGGGGGGCCGGGGAGCTGTTTTTT. Its translation: CSASSGRGAGELFF. V usage is TRBV20-1 and J usage is TRBJ2-2; 10 bases fit TRBD2. CDR1 and CDR2 (germline): DFQATT, SNEGSKA (reference sequence). The CDR3 covers 14 residues. V gave up 5 bases and J gave up 6 bases; unmatched junction bases: 6.

The chain joins TRBV29-1 to TRBJ2-4; no reliable D call. The CDR3 has 14 amino acids. V lost 2 bases, J lost 0 bases, and 8 bases lay in between. The germline V gene encodes CDR1 SQVTM and CDR2 ANQGSEA. CDR3 sequence (DNA): TGCAGCGTTGAATCGTTACTAGCCAAAAACATTCAGTACTTC. Protein: CSVESLLAKNIQYF.

This clonotype occurred a few times. The chain uses TRBV18 and TRBJ2-7, with 7 positions matching TRBD1. Germline lookup yields CDR1 KGHSH and CDR2 LQKENI. The CDR3 runs 14 residues. The trim removed 0 bases at V and 3 bases at J, leaving 2 bases unmatched. DNA for the CDR3: TGTGCCAGCTCACCACCAGCAGGGGGCTACGAGCAGTACTTC. It is translated as CASSPPAGGYEQYF.

This clonotype was found a few times. The J gene is TRBJ2-4, the V gene TRBV7-2; no definite D call. This CDR3 spans 12 amino acids. V lost 1 base and J lost 6, with 4 bases in between. CDR1 is SGHTA and CDR2 is FQGNSA in the germline V gene. The CDR3 coding sequence is TGTGCCAGCAGCTTAGACAGAAACATTCAGTACTTC. Residues: CASSLDRNIQYF.

V and J are TRBV7-2 and TRBJ2-5; D remains unclear. CDR3 length: 15 residues. Trimming pared 3 bases from V and 4 bases from J, leaving 15 bases between. Germline CDR1 SGHTA, CDR2 FQGNSA. This CDR3 reads CASSFDRAKGETQYF. CDR3 nucleotides: TGTGCCAGCAGCTTTGATAGGGCTAAGGGAGAGACCCAGTACTTC.

This clonotype was seen more than once but under ten times. V is TRBV5-1 and J is TRBJ2-1, with 14 bases lining up with TRBD2. The germline V gene has CDR1 SGHRS and CDR2 YFSETQ. The trim removed 3 bases at V and 3 bases at J, leaving 2 bases unmatched. There are 16 residues in the CDR3. This chain's CDR3 is CASSWGTSGSYNEQFF. As DNA, the CDR3 is TGCGCCAGCAGCTGGGGGACTAGCGGGAGCTACAATGAGCAGTTCTTC.

The chain has TRBV20-1 and TRBJ2-3, with 7 bases that match TRBD2. The CDR3 consists of 14 residues. Trimming took 3 bases from V and 0 from J; bases not matched to a gene: 3. The germline V gene encodes CDR1 DFQATT and CDR2 SNEGSKA (reference sequence). The CDR3 here is CSASGGVSTDTQYF. CDR3 nucleotides: TGCAGTGCTAGTGGGGGGGTGAGCACAGATACGCAGTATTTT.

This clonotype was detected many times. J is TRBJ2-7 and V is TRBV20-1, with D maybe TRBD2 (7 bases). This CDR3 is built from 14 residues. Deletions cut 3 bases from V and 2 bases from J, with 14 bases between. The germline gives CDR1 DFQATT, CDR2 SNEGSKA (reference sequence). This chain's CDR3 is CSARAGARAYEQYF. The CDR3 DNA reads TGCAGTGCTAGGGCGGGGGCTAGAGCCTACGAGCAGTACTTC.

There are many counts of this clonotype. The chain recombines TRBV6-5 with TRBJ2-3; 9 bases map to TRBD2. This CDR3 contains 16 residues. Per the germline V gene, CDR1 is MNHEY and CDR2 is SVGAGI. With 3 bases clipped from V and 4 bases from J, the junction kept 8 bases outside the gene matches. The CDR3 DNA follows: TGTGCCAGCAGTTATCGCGGGAGGGCCAAGGCAGATACGCAGTATTTT. It codes for CASSYRGRAKADTQYF.